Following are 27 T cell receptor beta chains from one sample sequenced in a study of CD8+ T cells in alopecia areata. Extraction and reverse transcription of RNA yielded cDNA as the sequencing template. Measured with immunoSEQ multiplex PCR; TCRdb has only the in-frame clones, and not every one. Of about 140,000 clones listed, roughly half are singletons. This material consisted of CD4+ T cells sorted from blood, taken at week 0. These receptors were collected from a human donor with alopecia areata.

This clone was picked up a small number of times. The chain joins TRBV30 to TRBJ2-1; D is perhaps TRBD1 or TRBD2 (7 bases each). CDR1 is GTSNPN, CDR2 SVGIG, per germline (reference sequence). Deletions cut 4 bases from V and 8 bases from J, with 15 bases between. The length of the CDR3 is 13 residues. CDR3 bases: TGTGCCTGGACGGTGGGAGGGGGCGATGAGCAGTTCTTC. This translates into CAWTVGGGDEQFF.

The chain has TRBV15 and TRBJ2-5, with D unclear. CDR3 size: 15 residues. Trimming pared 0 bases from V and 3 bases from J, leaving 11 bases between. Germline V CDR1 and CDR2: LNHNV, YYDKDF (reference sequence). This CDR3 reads CATSRDFGSKETQYF. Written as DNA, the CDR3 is TGTGCCACCAGCAGAGATTTTGGGTCGAAAGAGACCCAGTACTTC.

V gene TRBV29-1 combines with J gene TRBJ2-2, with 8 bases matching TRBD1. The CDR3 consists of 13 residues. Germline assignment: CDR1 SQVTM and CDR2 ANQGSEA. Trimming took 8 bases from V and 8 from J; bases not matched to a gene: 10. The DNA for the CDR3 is TGCAGCTTCAGGGGGCGCGTTACGGGGGAGCTGTTTTTT. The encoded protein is CSFRGRVTGELFF.

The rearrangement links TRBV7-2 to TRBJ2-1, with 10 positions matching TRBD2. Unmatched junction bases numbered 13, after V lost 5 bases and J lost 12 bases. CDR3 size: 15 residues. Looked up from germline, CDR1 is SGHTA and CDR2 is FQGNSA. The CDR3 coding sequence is TGTGCCAGCAGCCGTGGGTCTAGCGGGAGTCTAGGGCAGTTCTTC. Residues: CASSRGSSGSLGQFF.

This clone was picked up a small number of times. The DNA of the CDR3 is TGTGCCAGCAGCTTATCCATTAGGGATGGCTTGGTCTACAATGAGCAGTTCTTC. This gives the protein CASSLSIRDGLVYNEQFF. This rearrangement joins TRBV7-3 to TRBJ2-1; D gene uncertain. Germline CDR1 is SGHTA and CDR2 is FQGTGA. The CDR3 covers 18 residues. V was pared by 2 bases and J by 3 bases, with 20 bases between.

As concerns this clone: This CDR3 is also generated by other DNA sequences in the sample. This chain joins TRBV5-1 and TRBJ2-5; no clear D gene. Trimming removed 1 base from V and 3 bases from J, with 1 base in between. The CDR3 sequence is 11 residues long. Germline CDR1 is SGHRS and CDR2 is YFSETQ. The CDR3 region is CASSLKETQYF. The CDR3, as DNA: TGCGCCAGCAGCTTGAAAGAGACCCAGTACTTC. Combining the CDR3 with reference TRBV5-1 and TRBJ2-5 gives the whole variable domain KAGVTQTPRYLIKTRGQQVTLSCSPISGHRSVSWYQQTPGQGLQFLFEYFSETQRNKGNFPGRFSGRQFSNSRSEMNVSTLELGDSALYLCASSLKETQYFGPGTRLLVL.

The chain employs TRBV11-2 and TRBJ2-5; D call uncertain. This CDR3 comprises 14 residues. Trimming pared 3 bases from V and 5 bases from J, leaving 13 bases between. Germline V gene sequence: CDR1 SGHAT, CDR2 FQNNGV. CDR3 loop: CASSLSFESETQYF. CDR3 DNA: TGTGCCAGCAGCTTGAGTTTCGAGAGCGAGACCCAGTACTTC.

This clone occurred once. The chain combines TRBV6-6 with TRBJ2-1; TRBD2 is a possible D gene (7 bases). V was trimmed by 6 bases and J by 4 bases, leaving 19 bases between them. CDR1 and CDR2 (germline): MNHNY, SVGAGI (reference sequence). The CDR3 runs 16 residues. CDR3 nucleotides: TGTGCCAGCAGCTCCGGGGGCGGGAGAAATTACAATGAGCAGTTCTTC. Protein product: CASSSGGGRNYNEQFF.

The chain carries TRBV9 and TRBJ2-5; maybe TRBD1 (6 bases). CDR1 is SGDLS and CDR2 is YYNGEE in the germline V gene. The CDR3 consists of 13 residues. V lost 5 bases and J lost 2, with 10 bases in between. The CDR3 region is CASSTGIQETQYF. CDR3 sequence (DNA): TGTGCCAGCAGTACAGGGATACAAGAGACCCAGTACTTC.

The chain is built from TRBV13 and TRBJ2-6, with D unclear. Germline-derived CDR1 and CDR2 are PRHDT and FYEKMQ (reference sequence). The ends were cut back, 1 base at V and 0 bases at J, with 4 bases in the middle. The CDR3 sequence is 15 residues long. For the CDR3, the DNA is TGTGCCAGCAGCTTAGAATTCTCTGGGGCCAACGTCCTGACTTTC. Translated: CASSLEFSGANVLTF.

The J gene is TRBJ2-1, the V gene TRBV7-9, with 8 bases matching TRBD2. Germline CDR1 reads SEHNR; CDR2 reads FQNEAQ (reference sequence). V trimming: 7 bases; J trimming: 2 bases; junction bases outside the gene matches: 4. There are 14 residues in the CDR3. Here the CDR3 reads CASKLAAAYNEQFF. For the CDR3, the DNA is TGTGCCAGCAAACTAGCGGCCGCCTACAATGAGCAGTTCTTC. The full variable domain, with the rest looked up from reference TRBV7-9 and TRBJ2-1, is DTGVSQNPRHKITKRGQNVTFRCDPISEHNRLYWYRQTLGQGPEFLTYFQNEAQLEKSRLLSDRFSAERPKGSFSTLEIQRTEQGDSAMYLCASKLAAAYNEQFFGPGTRLTVL.

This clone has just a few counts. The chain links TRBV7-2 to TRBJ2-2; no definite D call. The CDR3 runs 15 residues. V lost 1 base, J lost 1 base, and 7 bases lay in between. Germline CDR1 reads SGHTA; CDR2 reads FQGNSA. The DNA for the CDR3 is TGTGCCAGCAGCTTAGGTGCAGGGAACACCGGGGAGCTGTTTTTT. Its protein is CASSLGAGNTGELFF.

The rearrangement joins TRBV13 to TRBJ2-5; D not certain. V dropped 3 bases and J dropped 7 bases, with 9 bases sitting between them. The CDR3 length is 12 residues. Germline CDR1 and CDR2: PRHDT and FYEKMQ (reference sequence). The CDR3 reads CASSFVVATQYF. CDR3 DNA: TGTGCCAGCAGCTTCGTGGTTGCGACCCAGTACTTC. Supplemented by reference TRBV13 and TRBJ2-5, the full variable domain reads AAGVIQSPRHLIKEKRETATLKCYPIPRHDTVYWYQQGPGQDPQFLISFYEKMQSDKGSIPDRFSAQQFSDYHSELNMSSLELGDSALYFCASSFVVATQYFGPGTRLLVL.

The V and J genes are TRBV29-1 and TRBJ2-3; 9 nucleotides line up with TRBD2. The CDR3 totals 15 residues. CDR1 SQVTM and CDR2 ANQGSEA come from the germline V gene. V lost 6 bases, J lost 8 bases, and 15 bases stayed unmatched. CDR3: CSVGLALPVVGTQYF. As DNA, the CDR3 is TGCAGCGTAGGACTAGCGCTTCCGGTAGTGGGTACGCAGTATTTT.

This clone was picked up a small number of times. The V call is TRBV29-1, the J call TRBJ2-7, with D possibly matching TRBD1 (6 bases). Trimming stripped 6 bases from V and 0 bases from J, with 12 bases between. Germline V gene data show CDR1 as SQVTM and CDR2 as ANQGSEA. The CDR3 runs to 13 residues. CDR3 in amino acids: CSVGGDNSYEQYF. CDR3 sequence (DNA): TGCAGCGTGGGTGGGGACAACTCCTACGAGCAGTACTTC.

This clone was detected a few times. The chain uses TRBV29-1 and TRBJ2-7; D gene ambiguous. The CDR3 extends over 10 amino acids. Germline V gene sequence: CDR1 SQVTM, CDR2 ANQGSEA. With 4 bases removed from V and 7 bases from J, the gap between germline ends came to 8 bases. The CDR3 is CSVGTVEQYF. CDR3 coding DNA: TGCAGCGTTGGGACGGTTGAGCAGTACTTC.

CDR3 nucleotides: TGTGCCAGCAGCCTCGGCGGGGTTGGTGAGACCCAGTACTTC. It is translated as CASSLGGVGETQYF. The chain links TRBV13 to TRBJ2-5; D possibly corresponds to TRBD2 (6 bases). V shed 5 bases and J shed 5 bases, with 15 bases lying between them. The CDR3 is made up of 14 amino acids. Germline CDR1 is PRHDT and CDR2 is FYEKMQ (reference sequence).

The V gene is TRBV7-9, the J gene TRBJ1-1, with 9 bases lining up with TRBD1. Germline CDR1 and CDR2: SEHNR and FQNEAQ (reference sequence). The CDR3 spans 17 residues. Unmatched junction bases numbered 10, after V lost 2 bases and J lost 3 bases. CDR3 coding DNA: TGTGCCAGCAGCTTACGTCTCACAGGGGGCGAGGACACTGAAGCTTTCTTT. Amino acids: CASSLRLTGGEDTEAFF.

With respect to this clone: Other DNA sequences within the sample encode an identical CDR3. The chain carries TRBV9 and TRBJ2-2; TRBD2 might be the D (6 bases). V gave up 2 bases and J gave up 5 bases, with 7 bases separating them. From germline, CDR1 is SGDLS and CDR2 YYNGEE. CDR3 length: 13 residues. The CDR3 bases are TGTGCCAGCAGCGTGGGGGGAACCGGGGAGCTGTTTTTT. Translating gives CASSVGGTGELFF.

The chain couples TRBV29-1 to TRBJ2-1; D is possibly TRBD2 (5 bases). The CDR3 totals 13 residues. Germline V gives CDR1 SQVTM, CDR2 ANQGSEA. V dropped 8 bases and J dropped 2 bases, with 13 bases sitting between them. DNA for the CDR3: TGCAGCACGAGGTCTAGCACCTACAATGAGCAGTTCTTC. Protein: CSTRSSTYNEQFF.

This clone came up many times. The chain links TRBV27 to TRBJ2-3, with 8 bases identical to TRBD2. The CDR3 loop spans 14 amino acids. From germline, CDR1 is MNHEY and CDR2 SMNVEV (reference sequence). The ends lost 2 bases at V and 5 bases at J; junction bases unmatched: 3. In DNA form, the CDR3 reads TGTGCCAGCAGTTTAGGCGGGAGGATAGATACGCAGTATTTT. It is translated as CASSLGGRIDTQYF.

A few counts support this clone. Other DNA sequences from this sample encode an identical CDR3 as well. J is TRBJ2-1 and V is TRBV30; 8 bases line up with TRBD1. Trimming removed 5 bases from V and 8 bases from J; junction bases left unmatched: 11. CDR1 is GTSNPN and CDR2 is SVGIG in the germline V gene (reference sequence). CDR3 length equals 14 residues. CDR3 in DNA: TGTGCCTGGGGGGTGGACAGGGTTTACGATGAGCAGTTCTTC. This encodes CAWGVDRVYDEQFF.

The CDR3 DNA reads as TGTGCCTGGCGGACCGCCGGAGTTGGCGGCTACACCTTC. Protein: CAWRTAGVGGYTF. The rearrangement uses TRBV30 and TRBJ1-2; D uncertain. The CDR3 sequence is 13 residues long. The germline V and J ends were trimmed by 5 bases and 8 bases, with 18 bases remaining between them. Germline V CDR1 and CDR2: GTSNPN, SVGIG (reference sequence). Together with reference TRBV30 and TRBJ1-2, the CDR3 gives the full variable domain: SQTIHQWPATLVQPVGSPLSLECTVEGTSNPNLYWYRQAAGRGLQLLFYSVGIGQISSEVPQNLSASRPQDRQFILSSKKLLLSDSGFYLCAWRTAGVGGYTFGSGTRLTVV.

CDR3 loop: CTSSQGGPNYEQYF. The CDR3 DNA reads TGCACCAGCAGCCAAGGGGGACCCAACTACGAGCAGTACTTC. The rearrangement joins TRBV1 to TRBJ2-7. TRBV1 is recorded as a pseudogene. The CDR3 is made up of 14 amino acids.

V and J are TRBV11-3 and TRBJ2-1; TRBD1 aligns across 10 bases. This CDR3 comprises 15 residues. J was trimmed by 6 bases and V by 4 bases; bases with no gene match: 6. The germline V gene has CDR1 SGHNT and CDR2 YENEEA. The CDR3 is CASSSDRGRLNEQFF. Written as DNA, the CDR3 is TGTGCCAGCAGCTCCGACAGGGGGCGACTCAATGAGCAGTTCTTC.

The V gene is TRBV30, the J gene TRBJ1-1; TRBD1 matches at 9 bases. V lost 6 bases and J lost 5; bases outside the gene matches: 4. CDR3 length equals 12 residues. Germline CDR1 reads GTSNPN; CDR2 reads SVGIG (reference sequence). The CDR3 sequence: CACHRGPTEAFF. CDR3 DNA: TGTGCCTGCCACAGGGGGCCGACTGAAGCTTTCTTT.

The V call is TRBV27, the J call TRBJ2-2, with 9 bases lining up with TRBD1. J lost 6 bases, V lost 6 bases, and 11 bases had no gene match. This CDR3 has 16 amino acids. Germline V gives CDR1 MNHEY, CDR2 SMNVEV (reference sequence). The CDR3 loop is CASRGDRAVNPGELFF. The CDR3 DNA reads TGTGCCAGCAGGGGGGACAGGGCAGTCAACCCCGGGGAGCTGTTTTTT.